This record looks at one T cell receptor (beta chain) sequence and its context. Only a few counts were recorded for this clonotype. Its antigen is not yet known. No base quality information exists; no much larger clone differs at one position. The sample originates from a study of naive and memory T cell subsets (dated by TCRdb to 2015 to 2018). About the investigation overall: Sorted naive and memory T cell subsets from peripheral blood were analyzed in the study using a UMI-based, open-source pipeline for TCR alpha and beta sequencing. Complete agreement was observed between the functional CMV T cell responses and the IgG serology results. RNA was DNase-treated and reverse transcribed with TCR constant-region primers, mostly using SuperScript III.

For this chain, trimming is 5 bases at the V end and 7 bases at the J end, and the number of junction bases without a gene match is 6. Sequences SGHVS (CDR1) and FQNEAQ (CDR2) are obtained from the germline V gene. The CDR3 covers 15 residues, taking in both the cysteine and the phenylalanine. Only the CDR3 region is kept as DNA, spanning 45 bases read in frame from base 1. Study-wide findings and limitations: The repertoire findings for the naive and memory subsets could not be validated, as no ground truth was available. TCR abundance followed a power law whose exponent differed between naive and memory subsets but was consistent across the three individuals. A few larger clonotypes were found in naive repertoires, especially CD8, and these larger clonotypes were possibly memory cells re-expressing CD45RA. RNA-based TCR counts may be affected by expression changes linked to T cell activation and differentiation. Each clonotype was defined as a single alpha or beta chain sequence rather than as a paired alpha/beta receptor. In both CD4 and CD8 cells, a rise in Gini index and a fall in Shannon and inverse Simpson diversity were observed from naive through CM, EM and EMRA. After error correction, over 95% of naive TCR sequences appeared only once, giving much steeper abundance distributions than memory subsets.

Library preparation used UMI-ligation and nested PCR. The beta constant-region primer consisted of an equimolar mixture of two oligonucleotides that together covered TRBC1 and TRBC2. Four rounds of PCR were used to amplify ligated cDNA, with nested alpha and beta constant-region primers being used together with the SP2 primer. A single-stranded oligonucleotide containing the SP2 primer and a 12-nucleotide UMI was joined to the 3' end of the cDNA by T4 RNA ligase 1. The ligation reaction was kept at 16 degrees C for about 19-25 hours. To avoid over-amplification, PCR2 was usually performed as a SYBR Green qPCR and halted once a predetermined threshold was reached. Agencourt AMPure XP magnetic beads were used for all purifications after the first. Library quantification was done by Qubit, followed by a TapeStation check on which the main peak was expected at around 650 bp. Sequencing of the pooled libraries was done on an Illumina MiSeq using v2 2x251 paired-end kits, which typically yielded roughly 1-2.1 million reads per sample. Each sample's library went into the pool at about 4 nM, and roughly 5-7.5% PhiX was added to help with cluster recognition. For the original study's pipeline: V and J genes were assigned to Demultiplexor-processed FASTQ reads by Decombinator through tag matching, with a single base-pair mismatch being allowed. UMIs were used by Collapsinator to correct both sequencing errors and frequency errors arising from PCR heterogeneity. TCRs were translated and CDR3s were extracted from the conserved cysteine to the FGXG phenylalanine by CDR3Translator, with non-productive sequences being flagged. Gini, Shannon entropy and inverse Simpson indices were calculated on repertoires that had been subsampled to equal numbers of UMI-defined TCRs. Within the linear range, a power law was fitted by maximum likelihood to the distributions of clonotype abundance. For one naive CD8 sample, the pipeline and MIGEC produced similar UMI counts, unique TCR numbers and clonal distributions. One analysis removed from the naive repertoire any naive TCRs that were also found in any memory subset from the same donor. The repertoires were searched for 7,322 CMV-associated CDR3 sequences that had been compiled from VDJdb and a published dataset. Starting from the raw public reads, TCRdb applied fastp trimming at Q25, assembled clones with MiXCR and retained in-frame beta chains. For every CDR3 protein sequence, its rows merge into one entry that carries the most common genes and DNA. TCRdb's processing, not the authors' own work, is the source of the V and J calls. For this sample there are roughly 140,000 distinct CDR3 sequences; around 21% appear just once. Of the sample, approximately 0.63% is held by the ten largest clones.

From the second PCR step onward, the TCR alpha chain libraries and the TCR beta chain libraries were amplified separately. To determine each donor's CMV status, fresh PBMCs were stimulated overnight with CMV viral lysate, and IFNgamma production from CD4+ T cells was then assessed. Miltenyi beads were used first to positively select CD4 T cells, and CD8 T cells were then positively selected from the CD4-negative fraction. Cells were stained for CD3, CD4, CD8, CD45RA, CD27 and a live/dead dye and were sorted on a BD Aria II into four subsets based on CD45RA and CD27. Blood came from a few healthy volunteers, each fractionated into CD4 and CD8 T cells and then into four differentiation subsets. Roughly 0.13 L of peripheral blood was collected from each donor, and PBMC were isolated by Ficoll-Paque PLUS density-gradient centrifugation. The sorted cells were lysed in RLT buffer, after which RNA was extracted using a Qiagen RNeasy kit and kept at -80 degrees C.

The clonotype comes from a human donor in good health. The sequence joins TRBV7-8 to TRBJ1-5; 12 bases in the junction line up with TRBD1. Specimen: naive CD8+ T cells from blood. The intended sense of this specimen's cell subset or site label: naive T cells, CD45RA high CD27+. In nucleotides, the sequence is TGTGCCAGCAGCCAGGGACAGGGGGCGGTGCAGCCCCAGCATTTT. The translation is CASSQGQGAVQPQHF.